This T cell receptor beta chain was profiled in a study of response to subunit inactivated influenza vaccine. Study conclusions and caveats: Authors suggested each seasonal influenza vaccination recruits few new T cells.

This clonotype has a handful of counts. Its antigen is unidentified. There are 14 residues in the CDR3. The V end was cut by 8 bases, the J end by 2 bases, with 17 bases between. From germline, CDR1 is SGHRS and CDR2 YFSETQ. MiXCR, applied by TCRdb to the RT-PCR reads, yields one record per CDR3 protein. The sample yields over 650,000 distinct CDR3 sequences, around 20% seen once. The chain is built from TRBV5-1 and TRBJ2-7, with a weak D call TRBD1 (9 bases). The material sequenced was PBMCs from blood, taken more than 4 days after vaccination. The sequence was collected from a man aged 50-60 years who received an inactivated influenza vaccine. The CDR3 loop is CASNSGTGTYEQYF. In DNA, the CDR3 is TGCGCCAGTAATAGCGGGACAGGGACCTACGAGCAGTACTTC.